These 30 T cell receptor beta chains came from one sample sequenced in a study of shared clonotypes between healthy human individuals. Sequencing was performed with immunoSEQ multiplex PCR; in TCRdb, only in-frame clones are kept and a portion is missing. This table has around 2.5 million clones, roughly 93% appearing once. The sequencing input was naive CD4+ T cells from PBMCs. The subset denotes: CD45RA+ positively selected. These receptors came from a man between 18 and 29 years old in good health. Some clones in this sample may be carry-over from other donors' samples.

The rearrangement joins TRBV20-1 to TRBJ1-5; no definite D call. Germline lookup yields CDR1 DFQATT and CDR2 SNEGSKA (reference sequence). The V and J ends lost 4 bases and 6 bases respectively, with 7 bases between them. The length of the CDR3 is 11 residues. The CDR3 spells CSATLGQPQHF. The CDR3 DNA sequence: TGCAGTGCTACCCTCGGTCAGCCCCAGCATTTT.

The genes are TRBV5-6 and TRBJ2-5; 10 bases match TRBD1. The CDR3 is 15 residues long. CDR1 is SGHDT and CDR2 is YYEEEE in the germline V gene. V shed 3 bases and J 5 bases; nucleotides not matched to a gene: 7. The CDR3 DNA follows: TGTGCCAGCAGCTCCGGGACAGGGGCCGGGGAGACCCAGTACTTC. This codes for CASSSGTGAGETQYF.

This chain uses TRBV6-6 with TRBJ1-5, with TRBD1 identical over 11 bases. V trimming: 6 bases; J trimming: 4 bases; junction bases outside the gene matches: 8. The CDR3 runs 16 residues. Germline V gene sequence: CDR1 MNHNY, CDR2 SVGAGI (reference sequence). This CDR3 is CASRPGQGVRNQPQHF. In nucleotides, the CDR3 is TGTGCCAGCAGACCGGGACAGGGGGTTCGGAATCAGCCCCAGCATTTT.

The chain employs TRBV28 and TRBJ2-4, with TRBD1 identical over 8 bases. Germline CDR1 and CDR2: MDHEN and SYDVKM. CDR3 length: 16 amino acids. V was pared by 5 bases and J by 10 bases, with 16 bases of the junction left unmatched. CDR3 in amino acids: CASSPGGQAGLGIQYF. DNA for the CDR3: TGTGCCAGCAGTCCCGGGGGACAGGCGGGATTGGGGATTCAGTACTTC. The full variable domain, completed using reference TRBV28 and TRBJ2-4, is DVKVTQSSRYLVKRTGEKVFLECVQDMDHENMFWYRQDPGLGLRLIYFSYDVKMKEKGDIPEGYSVSREKKERFSLILESASTNQTSMYLCASSPGGQAGLGIQYFGAGTRLSVL.

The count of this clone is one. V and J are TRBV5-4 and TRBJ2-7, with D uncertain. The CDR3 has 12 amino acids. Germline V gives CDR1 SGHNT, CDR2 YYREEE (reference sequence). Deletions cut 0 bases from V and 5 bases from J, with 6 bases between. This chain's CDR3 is CASSLGVHEQYF. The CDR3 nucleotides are TGTGCCAGCAGCTTGGGCGTCCACGAGCAGTACTTC.

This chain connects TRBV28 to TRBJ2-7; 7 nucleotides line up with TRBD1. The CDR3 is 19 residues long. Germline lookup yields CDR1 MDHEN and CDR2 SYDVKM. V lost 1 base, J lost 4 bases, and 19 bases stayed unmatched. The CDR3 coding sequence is TGTGCCAGCAGTTTATTAGTGCGTGTGACAGGGCCTTTCGGGTACGAGCAGTACTTC. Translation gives CASSLLVRVTGPFGYEQYF.

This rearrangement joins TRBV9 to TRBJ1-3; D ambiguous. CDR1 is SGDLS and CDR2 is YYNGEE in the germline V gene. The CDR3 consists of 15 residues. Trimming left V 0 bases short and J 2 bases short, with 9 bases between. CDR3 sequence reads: CASSVDGDPGNTIYF. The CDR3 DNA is TGTGCCAGCAGCGTAGATGGGGATCCTGGAAACACCATATATTTT.

CDR3 amino acids: CASSEMGSLLNQPQHF. CDR3 DNA sequence: TGTGCCAGCAGTGAAATGGGCAGCCTTCTCAATCAGCCCCAGCATTTT. The chain uses TRBV6-1 and TRBJ1-5; D gene unclear. This CDR3 is 16 amino acids long. Trimming cost V 2 bases and J 3 bases, with 14 bases left between them. CDR1 is MNHNS and CDR2 is SASEGT in the germline V gene.

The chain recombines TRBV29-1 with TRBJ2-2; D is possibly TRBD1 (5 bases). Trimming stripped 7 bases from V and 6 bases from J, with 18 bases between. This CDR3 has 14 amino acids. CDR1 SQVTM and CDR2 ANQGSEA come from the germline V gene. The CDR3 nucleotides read TGCAGCGCACTCCTGCCGGTGGGGCCCGGGGAGCTGTTTTTT. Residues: CSALLPVGPGELFF.

CDR3 sequence: CASSLRTRDRDINTEAFF. CDR3 DNA sequence: TGTGCCAGCAGCCTAAGAACTCGGGACAGGGATATTAACACTGAAGCTTTCTTT. This chain links TRBV7-8 with TRBJ1-1; TRBD1 agrees at 9 bases. CDR1 is SGHVS, CDR2 FQNEAQ, per germline. The CDR3 length is 18 residues. V lost 5 bases to trimming and J lost 2 bases; unmatched junction nucleotides: 15.

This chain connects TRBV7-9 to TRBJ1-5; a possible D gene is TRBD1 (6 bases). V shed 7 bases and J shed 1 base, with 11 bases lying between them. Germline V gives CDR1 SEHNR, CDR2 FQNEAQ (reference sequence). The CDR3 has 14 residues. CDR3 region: CASTVGGSNQPQHF. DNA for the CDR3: TGTGCCAGCACCGTAGGGGGAAGCAATCAGCCCCAGCATTTT.

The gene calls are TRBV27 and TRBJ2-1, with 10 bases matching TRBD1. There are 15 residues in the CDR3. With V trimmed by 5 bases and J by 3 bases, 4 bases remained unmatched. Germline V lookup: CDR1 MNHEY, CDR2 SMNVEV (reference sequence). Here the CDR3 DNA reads TGTGCCAGCAGTCCCGACAGGGGGCTCTACAATGAGCAGTTCTTC. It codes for CASSPDRGLYNEQFF.

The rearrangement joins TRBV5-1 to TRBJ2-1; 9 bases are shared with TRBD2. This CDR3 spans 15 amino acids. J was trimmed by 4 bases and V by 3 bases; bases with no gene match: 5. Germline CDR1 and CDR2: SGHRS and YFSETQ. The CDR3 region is CASSWGSGGYNEQFF. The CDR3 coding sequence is TGCGCCAGCAGCTGGGGTAGCGGGGGATACAATGAGCAGTTCTTC. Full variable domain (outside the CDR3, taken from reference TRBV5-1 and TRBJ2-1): KAGVTQTPRYLIKTRGQQVTLSCSPISGHRSVSWYQQTPGQGLQFLFEYFSETQRNKGNFPGRFSGRQFSNSRSEMNVSTLELGDSALYLCASSWGSGGYNEQFFGPGTRLTVL.

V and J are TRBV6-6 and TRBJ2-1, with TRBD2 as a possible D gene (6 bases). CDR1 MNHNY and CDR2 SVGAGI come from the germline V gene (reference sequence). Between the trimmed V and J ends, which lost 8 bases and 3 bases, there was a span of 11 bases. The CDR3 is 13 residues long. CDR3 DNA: TGTGCCAGCGGAGGGACCGACTACAATGAGCAGTTCTTC. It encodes CASGGTDYNEQFF.

Here the CDR3 reads CASSEYIGGVRQETQYF. The CDR3 DNA reads TGTGCCAGCAGTGAATATATAGGGGGGGTCCGCCAAGAGACCCAGTACTTC. The chain employs TRBV25-1 and TRBJ2-5, with D tentatively TRBD2 (7 bases). The CDR3 has 17 amino acids. The V end lost 0 bases, the J end lost 1 base, and 15 bases lay between the germline ends. Germline assignment: CDR1 MGHDK and CDR2 SYGVNS.

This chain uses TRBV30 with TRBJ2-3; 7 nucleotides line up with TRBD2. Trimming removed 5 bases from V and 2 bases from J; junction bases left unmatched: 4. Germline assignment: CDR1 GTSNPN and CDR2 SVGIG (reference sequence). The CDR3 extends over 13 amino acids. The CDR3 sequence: CAWASGLTDTQYF. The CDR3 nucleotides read TGTGCCTGGGCTAGCGGTCTCACAGATACGCAGTATTTT.

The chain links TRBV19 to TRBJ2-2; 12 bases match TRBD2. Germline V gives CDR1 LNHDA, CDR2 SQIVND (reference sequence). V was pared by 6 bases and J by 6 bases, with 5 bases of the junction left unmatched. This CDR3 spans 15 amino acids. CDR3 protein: CASRPTSGSAGELFF. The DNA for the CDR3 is TGTGCCAGTAGACCGACTAGCGGGAGCGCCGGGGAGCTGTTTTTT.

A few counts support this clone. The CDR3 region has the DNA TGTGCCAGCAGGGGGCCTTATCTCGACACTGAAGCTTTCTTT. The encoded protein is CASRGPYLDTEAFF. The chain employs TRBV2 and TRBJ1-1; TRBD1 might be the D (5 bases). V was cut by 6 bases and J by 3 bases, with 14 bases left in between. CDR3 length: 14 amino acids. Looked up from germline, CDR1 is SNHLY and CDR2 is FYNNEI.

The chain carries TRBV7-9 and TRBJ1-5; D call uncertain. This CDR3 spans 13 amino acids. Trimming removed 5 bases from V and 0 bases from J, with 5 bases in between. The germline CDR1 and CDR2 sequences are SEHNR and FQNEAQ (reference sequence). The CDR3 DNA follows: TGTGCCAGCAGCCGATATAGCAATCAGCCCCAGCATTTT. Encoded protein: CASSRYSNQPQHF.

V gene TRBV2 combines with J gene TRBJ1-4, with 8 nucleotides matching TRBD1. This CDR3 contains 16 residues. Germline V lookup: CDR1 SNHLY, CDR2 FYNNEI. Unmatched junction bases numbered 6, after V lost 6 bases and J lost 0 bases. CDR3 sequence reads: CASRGQDKATNEKLFF. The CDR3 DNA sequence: TGTGCCAGCAGGGGACAGGACAAGGCAACTAATGAAAAACTGTTTTTT.

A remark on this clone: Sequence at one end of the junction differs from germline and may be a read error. The CDR3 nucleotides are TGTGCCATCAGTCCCATTGGCACTGAAGCTTTCTTT. It translates to CAISPIGTEAFF. V and J are TRBV6-5 and TRBJ1-1, with D hard to call. The CDR3 has 12 amino acids. CDR1 and CDR2 from the germline V gene are MNHEY and SVGAGI.

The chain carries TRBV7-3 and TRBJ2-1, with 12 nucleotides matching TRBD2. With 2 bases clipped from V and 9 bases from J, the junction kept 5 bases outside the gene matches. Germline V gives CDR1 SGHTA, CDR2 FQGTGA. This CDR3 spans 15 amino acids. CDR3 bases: TGTGCCAGCAGCTTAGCGGGACTAGCGGGCCGTGAGCAGTTCTTC. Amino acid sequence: CASSLAGLAGREQFF.

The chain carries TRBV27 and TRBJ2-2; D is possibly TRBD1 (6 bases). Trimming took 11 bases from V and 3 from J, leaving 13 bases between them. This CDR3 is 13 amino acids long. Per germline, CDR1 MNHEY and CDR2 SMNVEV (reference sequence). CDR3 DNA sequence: TGTGCCCAAAGGGGGAACGACACCGGGGAGCTGTTTTTT. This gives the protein CAQRGNDTGELFF.

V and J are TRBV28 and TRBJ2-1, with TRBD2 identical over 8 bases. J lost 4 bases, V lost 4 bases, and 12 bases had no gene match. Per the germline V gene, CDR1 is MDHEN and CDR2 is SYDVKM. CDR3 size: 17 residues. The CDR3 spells CASSSPGGAGQYNEQFF. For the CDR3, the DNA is TGTGCCAGCAGTTCTCCCGGGGGGGCGGGACAATACAATGAGCAGTTCTTC.

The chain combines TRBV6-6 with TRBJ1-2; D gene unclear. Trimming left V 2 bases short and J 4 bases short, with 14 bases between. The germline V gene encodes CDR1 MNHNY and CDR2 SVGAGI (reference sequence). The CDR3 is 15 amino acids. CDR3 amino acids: CASSYVKGTGYGYTF. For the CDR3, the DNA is TGTGCCAGCAGTTACGTTAAGGGTACGGGCTATGGCTACACCTTC.

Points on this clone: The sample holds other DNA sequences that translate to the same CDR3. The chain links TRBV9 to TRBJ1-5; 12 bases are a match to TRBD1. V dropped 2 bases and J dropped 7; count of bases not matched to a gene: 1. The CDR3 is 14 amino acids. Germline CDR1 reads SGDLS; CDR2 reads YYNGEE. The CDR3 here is CASSVGTGGQPQHF. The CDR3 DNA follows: TGTGCCAGCAGCGTGGGGACAGGGGGCCAGCCCCAGCATTTT.

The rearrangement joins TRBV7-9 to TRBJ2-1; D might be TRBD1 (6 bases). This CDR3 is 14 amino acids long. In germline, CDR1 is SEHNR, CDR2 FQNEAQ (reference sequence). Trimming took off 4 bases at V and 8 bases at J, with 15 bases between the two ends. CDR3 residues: CASSSAHRVHEQFF. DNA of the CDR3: TGTGCCAGCAGCTCGGCGCACAGGGTTCATGAGCAGTTCTTC.

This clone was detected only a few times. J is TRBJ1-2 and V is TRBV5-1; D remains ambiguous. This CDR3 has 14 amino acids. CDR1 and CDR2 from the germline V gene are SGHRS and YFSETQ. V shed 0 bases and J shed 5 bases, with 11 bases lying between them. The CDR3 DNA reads TGCGCCAGCAGCTTGGAACTGAACAATTATGGCTACACCTTC. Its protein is CASSLELNNYGYTF.

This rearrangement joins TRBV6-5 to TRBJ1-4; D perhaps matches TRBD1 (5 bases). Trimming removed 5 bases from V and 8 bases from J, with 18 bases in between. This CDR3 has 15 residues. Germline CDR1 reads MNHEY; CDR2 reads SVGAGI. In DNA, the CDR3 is TGTGCCAGCAGTCCGGGCGGGGCATCGCTCGAAAAACTGTTTTTT. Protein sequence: CASSPGGASLEKLFF.

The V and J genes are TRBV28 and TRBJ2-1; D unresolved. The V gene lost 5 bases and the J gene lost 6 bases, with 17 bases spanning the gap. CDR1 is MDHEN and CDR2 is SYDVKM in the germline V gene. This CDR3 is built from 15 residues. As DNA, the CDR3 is TGTGCCAGCAGTCCCCGATCCCCTCCCGGCAATGAGCAGTTCTTC. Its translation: CASSPRSPPGNEQFF.